The rows below give T cell receptor beta chains drawn from one sample of a study of cytomegalovirus exposure and HLA in healthy donors. The assay was immunoSEQ multiplex PCR, and TCRdb's table has in-frame clones only and misses some. The sample gives tens of thousands of clones, approximately 69% of which show up once; about 22% is in the top ten. Sequencing was carried out using PBMCs. The receptors here all came from a woman in her 50s in good health and CMV-seropositive. Both conserved end residues are part of each CDR3. The D gene is left open where the match is weak. Size values are once, few and many counts, or a class for expanded clones, and some rows have none.

16	-	-	TRBV15	TRBJ1-2	CATSRDYLGAQDGYTF	TGTGCCACCAGCAGAGATTATCTGGGGGCACAGGATGGCTACACCTTC
14	-	-	TRBV19	TRBJ1-6	CASSTGQNNSPLHF	TGTGCCAGTAGTACGGGACAAAATAATTCACCCCTCCACTTT
15	-	TRBD1	TRBV2	TRBJ2-1	CASSPGTASYNEQFF	TGTGCCAGCAGTCCCGGGACAGCTTCCTACAATGAGCAGTTCTTC
16	-	-	TRBV28	TRBJ2-1	CASSLFKAGSYNEQFF	TGTGCCAGCAGTTTATTCAAAGCGGGCTCCTACAATGAGCAGTTCTTC
14	-	TRBD1	TRBV19	TRBJ1-2	CASSIRGQGYGYTF	TGTGCCAGTAGTATACGGGGACAGGGGTATGGCTACACCTTC
15	-	-	TRBV19	TRBJ1-1	CASKIVFGHNTEAFF	TGTGCCAGTAAAATCGTCTTCGGACACAACACTGAAGCTTTCTTT
11	few	-	TRBV20-1	TRBJ1-2	CSAGPGNGYTF	TGCAGTGCGGGCCCCGGGAATGGCTACACCTTC
14	-	TRBD1	TRBV7-2	TRBJ1-1	CASSLAGQASEAFF	TGTGCCAGCAGCTTAGCGGGACAGGCATCAGAAGCTTTCTTT
17	-	TRBD1	TRBV11-2	TRBJ1-2	CASSVSGQGASHYGYTF	TGTGCCAGCAGCGTGTCCGGACAGGGGGCTTCGCACTATGGCTACACCTTC
15	few	-	TRBV2	TRBJ2-3	CASRATSPATDTQYF	TGTGCCAGCAGAGCGACTTCCCCCGCCACAGATACGCAGTATTTT
14	-	-	TRBV5-1	TRBJ2-3	CASSLIGLRDTQYF	TGCGCCAGCAGCTTAATCGGGTTAAGGGATACGCAGTATTTT
14	-	TRBD1	TRBV28	TRBJ1-3	CASRPGGSGNTIYF	TGTGCCAGCAGACCAGGGGGTTCTGGAAACACCATATATTTT
17	-	-	TRBV18	TRBJ2-6	CASSLSEVNSGANVLTF	TGTGCCAGCTCACTCAGTGAAGTAAACTCTGGGGCCAACGTCCTGACTTTC
13	once	-	TRBV28	TRBJ1-2	CASSSLGGYGYTF	TGTGCCAGCAGTTCACTGGGAGGCTATGGCTACACCTTC
13	-	-	TRBV5-4	TRBJ2-1	CASSQRDNYEQFF	TGTGCCAGCAGCCAACGGGACAACTATGAGCAGTTCTTC
13	-	TRBD1	TRBV5-6	TRBJ2-7	CASSFRDSYEQYF	TGTGCCAGCAGCTTTAGGGACAGCTACGAGCAGTACTTC
15	-	TRBD2	TRBV25-1	TRBJ2-1	CASSEWASGGGEQFF	TGTGCCAGCAGTGAATGGGCTAGCGGGGGGGGTGAGCAGTTCTTC
12	few	-	TRBV30	TRBJ2-1	CAWNGGYNEQFF	TGTGCCTGGAACGGGGGTTACAATGAGCAGTTCTTC
16	-	-	TRBV29-1	TRBJ2-7	CSVEDRGRPGPYEQYF	TGCAGCGTTGAAGATCGGGGGAGGCCGGGTCCCTACGAGCAGTACTTC
14	-	-	TRBV19	TRBJ1-2	CASRPTETHYGYTF	TGTGCCAGTAGGCCTACAGAGACACACTATGGCTACACCTTC
13	-	TRBD1	TRBV6-1	TRBJ1-1	CANKDRGNAEAFF	TGTGCCAACAAGGACAGGGGCAACGCTGAAGCTTTCTTT
14	-	TRBD1	TRBV19	TRBJ1-4	CASKGLAGGEKLFF	TGTGCCAGTAAGGGACTGGCAGGGGGTGAAAAACTGTTTTTT
15	-	-	TRBV4-3	TRBJ1-4	CASSQDQEEDEKLFF	TGCGCCAGCAGCCAAGATCAAGAGGAGGATGAAAAACTGTTTTTT
17	-	TRBD2	TRBV5-4	TRBJ2-3	CASSVDGTSGVTDTQYF	TGTGCCAGCAGCGTGGACGGGACTAGCGGGGTCACAGATACGCAGTATTTT
14	-	-	TRBV19	TRBJ2-2	CASKATSNTGELFF	TGTGCCAGTAAAGCGACTTCAAACACCGGGGAGCTGTTTTTT
12	-	-	TRBV29-1	TRBJ2-2	CSVEVAYGELFF	TGCAGCGTTGAAGTGGCATACGGGGAGCTGTTTTTT
14	-	TRBD2	TRBV10-2	TRBJ2-1	CASRTSGGAGEQFF	TGCGCCAGCAGAACTAGCGGGGGGGCCGGGGAGCAGTTCTTC
15	-	-	TRBV7-2	TRBJ2-6	CASRSRVYGANVLTF	TGTGCCAGCAGGTCCAGGGTATATGGGGCCAACGTCCTGACTTTC
14	-	TRBD1	TRBV2	TRBJ1-1	CASSQYRGDTEAFF	TGTGCCAGCAGCCAATACAGGGGCGACACTGAAGCTTTCTTT
14	few	-	TRBV6-1	TRBJ2-5	CASSPGGGRETQYF	TGTGCCAGCAGCCCCGGTGGAGGAAGAGAGACCCAGTACTTC
13	-	-	TRBV9	TRBJ2-3	CASSELSTDTQYF	TGTGCCTCTTCGGAGCTTAGCACAGATACGCAGTATTTT